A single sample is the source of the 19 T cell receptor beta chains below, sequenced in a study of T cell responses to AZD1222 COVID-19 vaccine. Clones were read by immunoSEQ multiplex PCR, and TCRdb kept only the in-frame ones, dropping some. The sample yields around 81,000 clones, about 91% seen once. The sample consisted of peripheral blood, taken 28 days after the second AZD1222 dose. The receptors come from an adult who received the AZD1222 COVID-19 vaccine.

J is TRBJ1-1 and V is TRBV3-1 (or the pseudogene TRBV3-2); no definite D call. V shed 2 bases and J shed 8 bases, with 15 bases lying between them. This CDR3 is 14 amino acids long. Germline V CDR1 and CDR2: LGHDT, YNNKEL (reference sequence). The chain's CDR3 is CASSQSPESSEAFF. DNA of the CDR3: TGTGCCAGCAGCCAAAGCCCCGAGAGTTCCGAAGCTTTCTTT.

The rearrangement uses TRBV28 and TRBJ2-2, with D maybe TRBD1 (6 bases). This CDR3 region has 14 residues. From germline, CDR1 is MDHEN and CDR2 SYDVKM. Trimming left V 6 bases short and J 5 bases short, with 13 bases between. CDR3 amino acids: CASRTPGATGELFF. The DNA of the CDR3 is TGTGCCAGCAGGACCCCAGGGGCGACCGGGGAGCTGTTTTTT.

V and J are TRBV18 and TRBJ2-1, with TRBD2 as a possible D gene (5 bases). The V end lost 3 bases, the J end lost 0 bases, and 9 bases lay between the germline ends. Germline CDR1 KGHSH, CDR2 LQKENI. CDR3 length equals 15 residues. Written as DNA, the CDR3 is TGTGCCAGCTCACCCGGACTTCTCTCCTACAATGAGCAGTTCTTC. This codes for CASSPGLLSYNEQFF. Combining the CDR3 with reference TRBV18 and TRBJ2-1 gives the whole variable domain NAGVMQNPRHLVRRRGQEARLRCSPMKGHSHVYWYRQLPEEGLKFMVYLQKENIIDESGMPKERFSAEFPKEGPSILRIQQVVRGDSAAYFCASSPGLLSYNEQFFGPGTRLTVL.

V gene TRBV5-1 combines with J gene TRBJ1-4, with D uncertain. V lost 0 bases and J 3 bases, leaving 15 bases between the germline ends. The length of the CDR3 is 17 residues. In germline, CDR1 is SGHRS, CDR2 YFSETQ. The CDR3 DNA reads TGCGCCAGCAGCTTGGCCTCGTGGTCTTCACCTAATGAAAAACTGTTTTTT. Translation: CASSLASWSSPNEKLFF.

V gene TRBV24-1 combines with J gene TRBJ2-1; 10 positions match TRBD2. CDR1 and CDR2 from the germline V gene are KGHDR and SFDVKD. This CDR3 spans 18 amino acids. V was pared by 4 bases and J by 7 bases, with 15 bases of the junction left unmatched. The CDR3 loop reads CATSDPRGAGGPVNEQFF. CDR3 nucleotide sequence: TGTGCCACCAGTGACCCCCGGGGAGCGGGAGGGCCGGTAAATGAGCAGTTCTTC.

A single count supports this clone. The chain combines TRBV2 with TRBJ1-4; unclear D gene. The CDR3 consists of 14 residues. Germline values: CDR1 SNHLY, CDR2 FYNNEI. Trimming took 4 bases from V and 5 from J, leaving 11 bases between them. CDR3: CASSAWGFNEKLFF. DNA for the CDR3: TGTGCCAGCAGTGCTTGGGGTTTCAATGAAAAACTGTTTTTT. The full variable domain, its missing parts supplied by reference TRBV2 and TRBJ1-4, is EPEVTQTPSHQVTQMGQEVILRCVPISNHLYFYWYRQILGQKVEFLVSFYNNEISEKSEIFDDQFSVERPDGSNFTLKIRSTKLEDSAMYFCASSAWGFNEKLFFGSGTQLSVL.

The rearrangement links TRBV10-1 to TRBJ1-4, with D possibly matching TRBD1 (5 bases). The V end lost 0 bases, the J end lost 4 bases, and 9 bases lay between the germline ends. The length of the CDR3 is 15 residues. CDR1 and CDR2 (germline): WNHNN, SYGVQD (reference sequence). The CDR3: CASSESGRGNEKLFF. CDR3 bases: TGCGCCAGCAGTGAGTCCGGGAGGGGTAATGAAAAACTGTTTTTT.

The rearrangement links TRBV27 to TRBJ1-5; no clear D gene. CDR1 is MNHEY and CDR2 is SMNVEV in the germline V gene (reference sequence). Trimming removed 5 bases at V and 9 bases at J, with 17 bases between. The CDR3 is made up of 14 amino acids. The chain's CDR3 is CASSPGQVGTPQHF. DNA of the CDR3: TGTGCCAGCAGTCCCGGCCAGGTTGGTACGCCCCAGCATTTT.

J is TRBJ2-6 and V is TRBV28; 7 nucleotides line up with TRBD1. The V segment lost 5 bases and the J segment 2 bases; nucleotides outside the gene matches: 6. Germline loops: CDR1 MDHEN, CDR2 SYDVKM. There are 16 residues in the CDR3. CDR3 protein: CASSPHRGAGANVLTF. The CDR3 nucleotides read TGTGCCAGCAGTCCGCACAGGGGAGCTGGGGCCAACGTCCTGACTTTC.

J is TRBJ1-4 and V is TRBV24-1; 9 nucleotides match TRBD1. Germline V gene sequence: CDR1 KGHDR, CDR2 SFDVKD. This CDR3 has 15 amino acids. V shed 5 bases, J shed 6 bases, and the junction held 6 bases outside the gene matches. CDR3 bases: TGTGCCACCAGTGTTGGCGGGACAGGGCATGAAAAACTGTTTTTT. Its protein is CATSVGGTGHEKLFF.

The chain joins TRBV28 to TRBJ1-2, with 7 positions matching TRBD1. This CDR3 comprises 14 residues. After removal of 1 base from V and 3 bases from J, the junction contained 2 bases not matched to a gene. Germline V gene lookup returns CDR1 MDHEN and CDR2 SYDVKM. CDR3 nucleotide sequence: TGTGCCAGCAGTTTATTGGGGACAGACTATGGCTACACCTTC. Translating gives CASSLLGTDYGYTF.

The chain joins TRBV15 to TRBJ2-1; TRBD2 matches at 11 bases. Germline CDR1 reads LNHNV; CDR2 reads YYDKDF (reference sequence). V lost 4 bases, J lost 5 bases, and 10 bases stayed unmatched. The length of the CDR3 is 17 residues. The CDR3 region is CATSTAPLAGGNNEQFF. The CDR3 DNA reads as TGTGCCACCAGCACAGCCCCCCTAGCGGGAGGCAACAATGAGCAGTTCTTC.

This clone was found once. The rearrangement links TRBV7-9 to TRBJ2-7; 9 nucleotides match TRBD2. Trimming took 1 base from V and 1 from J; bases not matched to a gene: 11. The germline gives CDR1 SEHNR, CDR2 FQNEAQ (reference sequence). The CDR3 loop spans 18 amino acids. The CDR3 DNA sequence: TGTGCCAGCAGCTTAGACGCGGGTCCAGCGGGAGGTTCCTACGAGCAGTACTTC. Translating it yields CASSLDAGPAGGSYEQYF.

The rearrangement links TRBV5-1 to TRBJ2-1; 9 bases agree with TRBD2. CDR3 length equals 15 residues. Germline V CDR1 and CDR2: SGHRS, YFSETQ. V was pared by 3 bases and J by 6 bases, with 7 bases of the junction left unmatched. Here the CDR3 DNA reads TGCGCCAGCAGCTCTGGCGGGAGGGCCCCCAATGAGCAGTTCTTC. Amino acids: CASSSGGRAPNEQFF.

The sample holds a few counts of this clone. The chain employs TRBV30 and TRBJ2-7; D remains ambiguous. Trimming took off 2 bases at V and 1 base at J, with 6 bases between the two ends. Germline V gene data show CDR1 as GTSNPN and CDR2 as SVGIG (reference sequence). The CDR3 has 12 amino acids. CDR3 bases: TGTGCCTGGAGTCGTGGATCCTACGAGCAGTACTTC. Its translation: CAWSRGSYEQYF. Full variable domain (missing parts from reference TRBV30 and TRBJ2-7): SQTIHQWPATLVQPVGSPLSLECTVEGTSNPNLYWYRQAAGRGLQLLFYSVGIGQISSEVPQNLSASRPQDRQFILSSKKLLLSDSGFYLCAWSRGSYEQYFGPGTRLTVT.

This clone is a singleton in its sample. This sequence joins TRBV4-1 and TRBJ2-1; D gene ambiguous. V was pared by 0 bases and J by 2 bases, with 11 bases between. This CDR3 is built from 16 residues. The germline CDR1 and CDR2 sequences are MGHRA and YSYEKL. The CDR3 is CASSQDFWRPYNEQFF. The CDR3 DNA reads TGCGCCAGCAGCCAAGATTTCTGGCGGCCCTACAATGAGCAGTTCTTC.

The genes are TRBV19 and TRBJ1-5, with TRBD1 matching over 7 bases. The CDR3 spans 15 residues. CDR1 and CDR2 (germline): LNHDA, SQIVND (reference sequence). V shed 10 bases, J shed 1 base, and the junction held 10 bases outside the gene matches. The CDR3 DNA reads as TGTGCCACTACAGGGGCGTTAGGGAGCAATCAGCCCCAGCATTTT. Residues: CATTGALGSNQPQHF.

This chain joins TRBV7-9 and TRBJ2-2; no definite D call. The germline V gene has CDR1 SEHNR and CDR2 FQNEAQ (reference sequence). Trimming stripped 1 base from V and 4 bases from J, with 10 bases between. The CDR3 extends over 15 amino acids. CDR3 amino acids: CASSLGVRGTGELFF. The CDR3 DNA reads TGTGCCAGCAGCTTAGGGGTTCGAGGCACCGGGGAGCTGTTTTTT.

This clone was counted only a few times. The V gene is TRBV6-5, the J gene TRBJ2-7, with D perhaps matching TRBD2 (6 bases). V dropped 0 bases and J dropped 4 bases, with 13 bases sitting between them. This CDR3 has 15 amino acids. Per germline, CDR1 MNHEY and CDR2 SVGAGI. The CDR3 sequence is CASSYSVSGDYEQYF. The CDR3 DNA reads TGTGCCAGCAGTTACTCGGTTAGCGGAGATTACGAGCAGTACTTC.